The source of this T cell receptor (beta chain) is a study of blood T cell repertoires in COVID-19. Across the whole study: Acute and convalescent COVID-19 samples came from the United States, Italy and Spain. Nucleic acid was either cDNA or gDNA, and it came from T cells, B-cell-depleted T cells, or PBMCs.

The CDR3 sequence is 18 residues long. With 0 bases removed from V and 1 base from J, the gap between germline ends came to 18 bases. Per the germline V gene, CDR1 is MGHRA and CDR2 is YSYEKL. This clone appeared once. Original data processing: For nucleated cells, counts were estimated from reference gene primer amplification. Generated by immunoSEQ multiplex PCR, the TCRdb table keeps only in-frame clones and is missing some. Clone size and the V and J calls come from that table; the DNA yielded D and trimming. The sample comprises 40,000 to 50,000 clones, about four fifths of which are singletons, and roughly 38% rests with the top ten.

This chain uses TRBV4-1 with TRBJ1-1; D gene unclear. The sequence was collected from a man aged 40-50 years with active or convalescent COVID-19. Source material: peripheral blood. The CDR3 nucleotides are TGCGCCAGCAGCCAAGATGAACAGATAATCGCTCGGAACACTGAAGCTTTCTTT. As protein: CASSQDEQIIARNTEAFF.